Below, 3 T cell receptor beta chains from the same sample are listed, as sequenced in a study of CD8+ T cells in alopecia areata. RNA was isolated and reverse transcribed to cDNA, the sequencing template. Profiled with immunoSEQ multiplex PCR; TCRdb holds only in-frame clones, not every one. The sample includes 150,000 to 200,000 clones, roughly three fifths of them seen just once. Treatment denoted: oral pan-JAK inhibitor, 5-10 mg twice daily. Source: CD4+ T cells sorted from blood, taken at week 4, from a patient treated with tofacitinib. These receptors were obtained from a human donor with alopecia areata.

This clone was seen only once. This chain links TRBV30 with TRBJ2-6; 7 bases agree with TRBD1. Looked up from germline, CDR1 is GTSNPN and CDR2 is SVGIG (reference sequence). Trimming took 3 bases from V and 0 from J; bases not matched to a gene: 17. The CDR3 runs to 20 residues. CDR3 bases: TGTGCCTGGAGAGGTCTGGGTGGACAGGATTATATCTCTGGGGCCAACGTCCTGACTTTC. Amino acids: CAWRGLGGQDYISGANVLTF.

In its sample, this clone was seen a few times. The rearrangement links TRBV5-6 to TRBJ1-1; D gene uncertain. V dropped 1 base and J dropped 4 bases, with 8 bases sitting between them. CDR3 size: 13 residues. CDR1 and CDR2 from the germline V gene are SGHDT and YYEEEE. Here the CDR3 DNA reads TGTGCCAGCAGCTTGCACGTTTCCACTGAAGCTTTCTTT. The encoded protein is CASSLHVSTEAFF.

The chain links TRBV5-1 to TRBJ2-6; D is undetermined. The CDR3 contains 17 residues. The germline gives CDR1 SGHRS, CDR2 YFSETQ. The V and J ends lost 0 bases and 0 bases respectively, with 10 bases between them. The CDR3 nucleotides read TGCGCCAGCAGCTTGGAAACAGCCCCCTCTGGGGCCAACGTCCTGACTTTC. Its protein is CASSLETAPSGANVLTF.